This section outlines one T cell receptor (beta chain) sequence together with its context. The record originates from a study of blood T cell repertoires in COVID-19. The authors' processing: Estimation of nucleated cell counts relied on the amplification of reference gene primers. Produced via immunoSEQ multiplex PCR; TCRdb's table is partial and in-frame only. V, J and clone size were drawn from that table, and D and trimming were deduced from the DNA. The sample has approximately 110,000 clones; 86% are singletons. The CDR3 is made up of 16 amino acids. V was pared by 4 bases and J by 3 bases, with 10 bases of the junction left unmatched. The germline gives CDR1 MGHRA, CDR2 YSYEKL.

The sample was peripheral blood. This chain connects TRBV4-1 to TRBJ2-7; the match to TRBD2 covers 9 bases. This TCR derives from a human donor in a cohort sampled during active COVID-19. CDR3 sequence reads: CASSPALAGLLYEQYF. As DNA, the CDR3 is TGCGCCAGCAGCCCGGCGCTAGCGGGGTTACTCTACGAGCAGTACTTC.